The T cell receptor beta chain described here comes from a study of OX40 agonist ivuxolimab in advanced cancers. The germline V gene encodes CDR1 SNHLY and CDR2 FYNNEI. V gave up 2 bases and J gave up 10 bases, with 18 bases separating them. CDR3 length: 15 residues. Assay: immunoSEQ multiplex PCR; the TCRdb copy retains only in-frame clones and omits some. The sample lists 70,000 or so clones; approximately 81% were seen once. This chain uses TRBV2 with TRBJ2-1; D might be TRBD2 (5 bases). The specimen was CD4+ or CD8+ T cells sorted from blood, collected in a trial of the OX40 agonist ivuxolimab. The clonotype was recovered from an adult with an advanced solid tumor such as melanoma, head and neck, liver or kidney cancer. The CDR3 protein is CASSERLASMPEQFF. For the CDR3, the DNA is TGTGCCAGCAGTGAACGGCTAGCTTCTATGCCCGAGCAGTTCTTC. The full variable domain, completed using reference TRBV2 and TRBJ2-1, is EPEVTQTPSHQVTQMGQEVILRCVPISNHLYFYWYRQILGQKVEFLVSFYNNEISEKSEIFDDQFSVERPDGSNFTLKIRSTKLEDSAMYFCASSERLASMPEQFFGPGTRLTVL.